These 21 T cell receptor beta chains came from one sample sequenced in a study of blood T cell repertoires in COVID-19. This table comes from immunoSEQ multiplex PCR, and its TCRdb copy is limited to in-frame clones, with some not included. This sample has about 250,000 clones; about 88% occur once, and the top ten carry under 2.5%. The specimen sequenced was peripheral blood. Source of these receptors: a woman aged 40 to 50 who had recovered from COVID-19.

V usage is TRBV4-3 and J usage is TRBJ2-7, with no clear D. Germline CDR1 is LGHNA and CDR2 is YSLEER. The germline V and J ends were trimmed by 1 base and 4 bases, with 11 bases remaining between them. The CDR3 length is 14 residues. The CDR3, as DNA: TGCGCCAGCAGCCAAGGAACTGCCATATACGAGCAGTACTTC. It yields the protein CASSQGTAIYEQYF.

The chain is built from TRBV2 and TRBJ1-4; TRBD1 matches 7 bases. This CDR3 is built from 15 residues. Per germline, CDR1 SNHLY and CDR2 FYNNEI. J was trimmed by 6 bases and V by 4 bases; bases with no gene match: 8. DNA for the CDR3: TGTGCCAGCAGTGTAGACAGGGAGGAGTATGAAAAACTGTTTTTT. This encodes CASSVDREEYEKLFF.

This sequence joins TRBV24-1 and TRBJ2-1; the match to TRBD2 covers 13 bases. V was clipped by 11 bases and J by 0 bases; unmatched bases: 3. Germline V gene data show CDR1 as KGHDR and CDR2 as SFDVKD. This CDR3 spans 15 amino acids. The CDR3 protein is CAIGTSGISYNEQFF. CDR3 DNA: TGTGCCATTGGGACTAGCGGGATCTCCTACAATGAGCAGTTCTTC.

A word on this clone: The germline gene is not matched at one end of the junction; a read error may be the cause. The chain couples TRBV27 to TRBJ2-6, with D unclear. Germline CDR1 is MNHEY and CDR2 is SMNVEV (reference sequence). The CDR3 is 15 residues long. The CDR3 here is CASSLYRSGANVLTF. The CDR3 DNA sequence: TGTGCCAGCAGCTTATATCGGTCTGGGGCCAACGTCCTGACTTTC.

The chain couples TRBV7-2 to TRBJ2-2; D not certain. Trimming cost V 3 bases and J 0 bases, with 14 bases left between them. Germline values: CDR1 SGHTA, CDR2 FQGNSA. This CDR3 is built from 17 residues. The DNA for the CDR3 is TGTGCCAGCAGCTTTAGAGTACGAGTGACGAACACCGGGGAGCTGTTTTTT. Amino acids: CASSFRVRVTNTGELFF.

DNA of the CDR3: TGTGCCAGCAGTTACTCGGGGCAGGCCAGTGGCTACACCTTC. Translated: CASSYSGQASGYTF. The genes are TRBV6-2 or TRBV6-3 and TRBJ1-2; TRBD1 is a possible D gene (5 bases). The length of the CDR3 is 14 residues. Deletions cut 0 bases from V and 7 bases from J, with 12 bases between. CDR1 MNHEY and CDR2 SVGEGT come from the germline V gene.

This chain connects TRBV5-5 to TRBJ1-5; D not certain. This CDR3 is 14 amino acids long. V dropped 0 bases and J dropped 6 bases, with 10 bases sitting between them. Germline values: CDR1 SGHKS, CDR2 YYEKEE (reference sequence). The CDR3 reads CASSLELFGQPQHF. CDR3 nucleotide sequence: TGTGCCAGCAGCTTGGAGCTCTTCGGTCAGCCCCAGCATTTT.

This chain links TRBV5-1 with TRBJ2-5; D ambiguous. CDR1 is SGHRS and CDR2 is YFSETQ in the germline V gene. The CDR3 covers 14 residues. The germline V and J ends were trimmed by 3 bases and 1 base, with 10 bases remaining between them. DNA of the CDR3: TGCGCCAGCAGCTACGGTGCTCTCCAAGAGACCCAGTACTTC. Protein: CASSYGALQETQYF. Supplemented by reference TRBV5-1 and TRBJ2-5, the full variable domain reads KAGVTQTPRYLIKTRGQQVTLSCSPISGHRSVSWYQQTPGQGLQFLFEYFSETQRNKGNFPGRFSGRQFSNSRSEMNVSTLELGDSALYLCASSYGALQETQYFGPGTRLLVL.

This clone was seen at least ten times. The chain links TRBV10-3 to TRBJ2-1; 9 nucleotides match TRBD2. The CDR3 runs to 14 residues. With V trimmed by 4 bases and J by 4 bases, 2 bases remained unmatched. Germline CDR1 is ENHRY and CDR2 is SYGVKD. This chain's CDR3 is CAISGLAEYNEQFF. For the CDR3, the DNA is TGTGCCATCAGTGGACTAGCGGAGTACAATGAGCAGTTCTTC.

This clone was seen only once. The V gene is TRBV29-1, the J gene TRBJ2-3; a weak D match, TRBD2 (6 bases). Per germline, CDR1 SQVTM and CDR2 ANQGSEA. The CDR3 spans 14 residues. V shed 6 bases and J shed 1 base, with 14 bases lying between them. Written as DNA, the CDR3 is TGCAGCGTCCAACGGGGGACCGGCACAGATACGCAGTATTTT. This encodes CSVQRGTGTDTQYF.

The chain combines TRBV7-8 with TRBJ2-7; weak D call: TRBD2 (5 bases). CDR3 length: 16 residues. V was clipped by 1 base and J by 1 base, with 14 bases between them. CDR1 and CDR2 from the germline V gene are SGHVS and FQNEAQ. The CDR3 protein is CASSLGGGYLSYEQYF. The CDR3 DNA follows: TGTGCCAGCAGCTTAGGTGGCGGGTACCTTTCCTACGAGCAGTACTTC.

The chain couples TRBV5-4 to TRBJ1-2, with unresolved D. The CDR3 length is 14 residues. CDR1 and CDR2 (germline): SGHNT, YYREEE (reference sequence). V lost 0 bases to trimming and J lost 1 base, with 7 bases between them. CDR3: CASSLVDFNYGYTF. DNA of the CDR3: TGTGCCAGCAGCTTGGTCGACTTTAACTATGGCTACACCTTC.

V usage is TRBV5-8 and J usage is TRBJ2-5; D gene unclear. The CDR3 loop spans 13 amino acids. The V and J ends lost 1 base and 2 bases respectively, with 6 bases between them. In germline, CDR1 is SGHTS, CDR2 YDEGEE. The CDR3 region is CASSLTEQETQYF. CDR3 bases: TGTGCCAGCAGCTTGACTGAACAAGAGACCCAGTACTTC.

This chain connects TRBV6-1 to TRBJ2-3; no definite D call. V lost 2 bases, J lost 2 bases, and 8 bases lay in between. CDR3 length equals 14 residues. CDR1 MNHNS and CDR2 SASEGT come from the germline V gene. The CDR3 DNA sequence: TGTGCCAGCAGTGAAACCAGTTACACAGATACGCAGTATTTT. Translating it yields CASSETSYTDTQYF.

V usage is TRBV28 and J usage is TRBJ2-7, with a weak D call TRBD1 (5 bases). CDR1 MDHEN and CDR2 SYDVKM come from the germline V gene. The V end lost 8 bases, the J end lost 0 bases, and 11 bases lay between the germline ends. The CDR3 has 13 amino acids. The CDR3 nucleotides read TGTGCCAGCGGAAACAGGCCCTCCTACGAGCAGTACTTC. Its translation is CASGNRPSYEQYF.

The sample holds a few counts of this clone. This sample also contains other DNA sequences that code for the same CDR3. The chain combines TRBV30 with TRBJ2-5; 7 nucleotides align to TRBD2. This CDR3 contains 12 residues. Unmatched junction bases numbered 0, after V lost 0 bases and J lost 5 bases. The germline gives CDR1 GTSNPN, CDR2 SVGIG (reference sequence). The CDR3 sequence: CAWSVGGETQYF. The CDR3 nucleotides are TGTGCCTGGAGTGTCGGGGGGGAGACCCAGTACTTC.

The rearrangement joins TRBV5-1 to TRBJ2-6; TRBD1 aligns across 7 bases. The trim removed 4 bases at V and 0 bases at J, leaving 7 bases unmatched. CDR1 is SGHRS and CDR2 is YFSETQ in the germline V gene. This CDR3 spans 17 amino acids. The CDR3 reads CASSLRDRLSGANVLTF. Written as DNA, the CDR3 is TGCGCCAGCAGCCTCCGGGACAGACTCTCTGGGGCCAACGTCCTGACTTTC.

The chain employs TRBV30 and TRBJ1-3; TRBD1 might be the D (5 bases). Trimming stripped 3 bases from V and 0 bases from J, with 9 bases between. Per the germline V gene, CDR1 is GTSNPN and CDR2 is SVGIG (reference sequence). The CDR3 contains 14 residues. The CDR3 protein is CAWSRTTSGNTIYF. CDR3 coding DNA: TGTGCCTGGAGCAGGACAACCTCTGGAAACACCATATATTTT.

The gene calls are TRBV7-2 and TRBJ2-7; the D gene is possibly TRBD2 (6 bases). CDR3 length: 17 residues. The V end was cut by 4 bases, the J end by 7 bases, with 26 bases between. Germline CDR1 is SGHTA and CDR2 is FQGNSA. DNA for the CDR3: TGTGCCAGCAGCTCCCTTCCCATCGGGGGACGAAAGGGGGAGCAGTACTTC. It is translated as CASSSLPIGGRKGEQYF.

V and J are TRBV11-2 and TRBJ1-3, with D possibly being TRBD1 (5 bases). Looked up from germline, CDR1 is SGHAT and CDR2 is FQNNGV. The CDR3 length is 16 residues. V dropped 2 bases and J dropped 0 bases, with 11 bases sitting between them. CDR3 nucleotide sequence: TGTGCCAGCAGCTTACGGGGGTTAGGCTCTGGAAACACCATATATTTT. As protein: CASSLRGLGSGNTIYF.

This chain uses TRBV19 with TRBJ1-2; maybe TRBD1 (6 bases). CDR3 size: 14 residues. The V end lost 5 bases, the J end lost 1 base, and 11 bases lay between the germline ends. In germline, CDR1 is LNHDA, CDR2 SQIVND (reference sequence). The CDR3 spells CASSQQGNNYGYTF. DNA of the CDR3: TGTGCCAGTAGTCAACAGGGTAATAACTATGGCTACACCTTC.